What follows are 10 T cell receptor beta chains derived from one specimen sequenced in a study of spatial heterogeneity in lung cancer. Study-level findings and limits: Tumor mutation counts were tracked by expanded intratumoral alpha and beta TCR counts.

MiXCR was run by TCRdb on the 5' RACE reads, yielding one entry per CDR3 protein. The sample records some 2,600 distinct CDR3 sequences, roughly 14% being singletons. Described time point: sample taken at primary tumor resection. What these receptors recognize is not known. The sequencing used lung tumor tissue, collected at surgery. These receptors came from a female donor with early-stage non-small cell lung cancer.

Judged by abundance, this clonotype is large. This chain connects TRBV11-2 to TRBJ1-3; tentatively, D is TRBD1 (5 bases). CDR3 size: 20 residues. V was pared by 4 bases and J by 0 bases, with 25 bases between. Per germline, CDR1 SGHAT and CDR2 FQNNGV. The CDR3 DNA reads TGTGCCAGCAGCTCTAACCCACTCGGGGGGTCCTCCTCCTCTGGAAACACCATATATTTT. Residues: CASSSNPLGGSSSSGNTIYF.

This clonotype has a single count. The CDR3 bases are TGTGCCAGCAGCACGAGACAGGGTGGATACATTCAGTACTTC. Translated, it gives CASSTRQGGYIQYF. The chain uses TRBV12-3 or TRBV12-4 and TRBJ2-4; 7 nucleotides match TRBD1. V was pared by 6 bases and J by 8 bases, with 10 bases of the junction left unmatched. The CDR3 length is 14 residues.

This clonotype is medium-sized by share. V and J are TRBV10-2 and TRBJ2-3, with unresolved D. This CDR3 is 11 amino acids long. The V end lost 10 bases, the J end lost 0 bases, and 5 bases lay between the germline ends. Germline CDR1 is WSHSY and CDR2 is SAAADI. CDR3 nucleotides: TGCGCCACCTCAAGCACAGATACGCAGTATTTT. Its protein is CATSSTDTQYF.

The chain uses TRBV24-1 and TRBJ2-3, with no clear D. The V end lost 3 bases, the J end lost 0 bases, and 6 bases lay between the germline ends. Germline loops: CDR1 KGHDR, CDR2 SFDVKD. The CDR3 is 14 residues long. CDR3: CATSDTGSTDTQYF. The CDR3 region has the DNA TGTGCCACCAGTGATACGGGTAGCACAGATACGCAGTATTTT.

This clonotype occurred many times. This chain links TRBV20-1 with TRBJ2-1; D is unclear. Trimming shortened V by 0 bases and J by 6 bases, and 6 bases separated the two germline ends. CDR3 size: 12 residues. Germline-derived CDR1 and CDR2 are DFQATT and SNEGSKA (reference sequence). Here the CDR3 reads CSARDRPNEQFF. As DNA, the CDR3 is TGCAGTGCTAGAGACCGACCCAATGAGCAGTTCTTC.

This clonotype is judged medium-sized. The chain couples TRBV20-1 to TRBJ2-5; 13 bases align to TRBD2. Germline trimming cut 1 base from V and 5 bases from J; bases unmatched to any gene: 10. The CDR3 length is 17 residues. CDR1 and CDR2 from the germline V gene are DFQATT and SNEGSKA (reference sequence). The DNA for the CDR3 is TGCAGTGCTAGAGCTCGGGGGACTAGCGGGGCGAGGGAGACCCAGTACTTC. Encoded protein: CSARARGTSGARETQYF.

The chain links TRBV23-1 to TRBJ2-1; 7 nucleotides match TRBD1. TRBV23-1 is placed among ORFs of uncertain function. V trimming: 6 bases; J trimming: 2 bases; junction bases outside the gene matches: 10. The CDR3 consists of 16 residues. CDR3 DNA sequence: TGCGCCAGCAGCCTTCACAGGGGCAGGGCCTACAATGAGCAGTTCTTC. Amino acids: CASSLHRGRAYNEQFF.

This clonotype ranks as medium-sized. V usage is TRBV2 and J usage is TRBJ2-5; 10 positions match TRBD2. After removal of 1 base from V and 3 bases from J, the junction contained 8 bases not matched to a gene. The CDR3 consists of 17 residues. Germline CDR1 and CDR2: SNHLY and FYNNEI. CDR3 bases: TGTGCCAGCAGTGAAGGGGTGCGGGGACTAGCGAAAGAGACCCAGTACTTC. It codes for CASSEGVRGLAKETQYF.

This clonotype was counted at least ten times. The chain joins TRBV4-2 to TRBJ1-5; TRBD1 aligns across 12 bases. Germline V gene lookup returns CDR1 LGHNA and CDR2 YNFKEQ. CDR3 size: 18 residues. The V segment lost 4 bases and the J segment 3 bases; nucleotides outside the gene matches: 10. In nucleotides, the CDR3 is TGTGCCAGCAGCCCAGGGACAGGGGGCTCGGGGAACAATCAGCCCCAGCATTTT. It is translated as CASSPGTGGSGNNQPQHF.

The rearrangement links TRBV30 to TRBJ1-5; 7 bases map to TRBD1. In germline, CDR1 is GTSNPN, CDR2 SVGIG (reference sequence). V gave up 3 bases and J gave up 4 bases; unmatched junction bases: 3. The CDR3 contains 13 residues. CDR3 coding DNA: TGTGCCTGGAGCGGGACAGTTAATCAGCCCCAGCATTTT. It specifies CAWSGTVNQPQHF. Together with reference TRBV30 and TRBJ1-5, the CDR3 gives the full variable domain: SQTIHQWPATLVQPVGSPLSLECTVEGTSNPNLYWYRQAAGRGLQLLFYSVGIGQISSEVPQNLSASRPQDRQFILSSKKLLLSDSGFYLCAWSGTVNQPQHFGDGTRLSIL.